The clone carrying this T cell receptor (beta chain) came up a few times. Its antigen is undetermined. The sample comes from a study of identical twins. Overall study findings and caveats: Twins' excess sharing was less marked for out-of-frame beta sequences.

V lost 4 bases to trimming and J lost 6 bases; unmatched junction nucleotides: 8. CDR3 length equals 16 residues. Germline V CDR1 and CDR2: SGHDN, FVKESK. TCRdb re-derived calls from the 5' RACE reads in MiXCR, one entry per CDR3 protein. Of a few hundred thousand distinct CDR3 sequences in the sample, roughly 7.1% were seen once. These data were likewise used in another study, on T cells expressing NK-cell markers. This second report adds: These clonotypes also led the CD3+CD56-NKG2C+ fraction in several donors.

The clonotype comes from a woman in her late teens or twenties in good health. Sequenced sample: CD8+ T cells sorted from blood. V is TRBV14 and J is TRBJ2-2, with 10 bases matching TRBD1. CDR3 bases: TGTGCCAGCAGCCCACCGGGACAGGGGATCGCCGGGGAGCTGTTTTTT. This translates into CASSPPGQGIAGELFF.